The sequence of this T cell receptor beta chain was determined in a study of response to subunit inactivated influenza vaccine. The CDR3 is 14 amino acids. Trimming at V came to 1 base and at J to 9 bases, leaving 0 bases not matched to a gene. This clonotype was detected many times. Its antigen is not known. Study results and caveats: The authors suggested that every seasonal influenza vaccination recruits few new T cells.

One entry per CDR3 protein, called by TCRdb with MiXCR from the RT-PCR reads. Of over 800,000 distinct CDR3 sequences listed, 21% are singletons. The V call is TRBV12-3 or TRBV12-4, the J call TRBJ1-6; TRBD1 aligns across 10 bases. This sequence originates from a man aged 45 to 65 who received an inactivated influenza vaccine. The specimen comprised PBMCs from blood, sampled roughly 5 days after vaccination. The CDR3 sequence: CASSLGQGASPLHF. The CDR3 region has the DNA TGTGCCAGCAGTTTAGGACAGGGGGCTTCACCCCTCCACTTT.